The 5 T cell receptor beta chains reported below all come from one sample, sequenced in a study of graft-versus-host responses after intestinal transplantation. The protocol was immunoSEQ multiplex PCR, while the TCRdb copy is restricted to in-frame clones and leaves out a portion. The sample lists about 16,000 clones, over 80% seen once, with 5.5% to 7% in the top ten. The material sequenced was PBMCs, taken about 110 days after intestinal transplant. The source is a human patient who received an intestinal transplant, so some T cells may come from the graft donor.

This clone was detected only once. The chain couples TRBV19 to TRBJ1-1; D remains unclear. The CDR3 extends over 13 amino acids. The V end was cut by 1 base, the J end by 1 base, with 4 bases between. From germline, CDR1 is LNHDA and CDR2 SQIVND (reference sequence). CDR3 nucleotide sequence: TGTGCCAGTAGTATAGGTTGGAACACTGAAGCTTTCTTT. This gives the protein CASSIGWNTEAFF. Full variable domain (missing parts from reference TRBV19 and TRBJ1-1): DGGITQSPKYLFRKEGQNVTLSCEQNLNHDAMYWYRQDPGQGLRLIYYSQIVNDFQKGDIAEGYSVSREKKESFPLTVTSAQKNPTAFYLCASSIGWNTEAFFGQGTRLTVV.

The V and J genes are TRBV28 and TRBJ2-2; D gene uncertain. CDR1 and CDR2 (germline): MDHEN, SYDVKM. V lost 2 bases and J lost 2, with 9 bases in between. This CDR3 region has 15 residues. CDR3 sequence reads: CASSLMAINTGELFF. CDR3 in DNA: TGTGCCAGCAGTTTAATGGCTATTAACACCGGGGAGCTGTTTTTT.

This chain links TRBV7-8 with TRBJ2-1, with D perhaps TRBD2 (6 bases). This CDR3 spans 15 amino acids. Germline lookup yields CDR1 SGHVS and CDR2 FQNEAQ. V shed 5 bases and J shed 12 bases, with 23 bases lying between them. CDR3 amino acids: CASSLGGVETVGQFF. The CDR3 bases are TGTGCCAGCAGCCTGGGGGGAGTAGAGACGGTAGGGCAGTTCTTC.

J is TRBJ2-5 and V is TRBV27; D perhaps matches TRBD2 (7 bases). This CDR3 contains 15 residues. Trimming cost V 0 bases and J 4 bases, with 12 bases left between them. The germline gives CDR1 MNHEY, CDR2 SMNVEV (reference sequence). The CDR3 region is CASSLSPGEGETQYF. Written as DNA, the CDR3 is TGTGCCAGCAGTTTATCGCCAGGGGAGGGAGAGACCCAGTACTTC.

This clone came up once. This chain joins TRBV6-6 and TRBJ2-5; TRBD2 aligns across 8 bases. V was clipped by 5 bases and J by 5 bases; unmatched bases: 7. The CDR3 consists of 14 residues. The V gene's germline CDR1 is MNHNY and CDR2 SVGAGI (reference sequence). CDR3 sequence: CASSAGTRVETQYF. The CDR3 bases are TGTGCCAGCAGTGCCGGGACTAGGGTGGAGACCCAGTACTTC.